This passage covers 32 T cell receptor beta chains from one sample sequenced in a study of T-cell reconstitution after alpha-beta-depleted transplantation in children. A TCRbeta library incorporating unique molecular identifiers was prepared. TCRdb re-analysed the PCR reads in MiXCR, keeping a single row per CDR3 protein. The sample consists of around 700,000 distinct CDR3 sequences, around 12% of them appearing once. This sample comprised PBMCs, obtained before TCRalphabeta/CD19-depleted stem cell transplant. These receptors were collected from a girl aged 2-10 years with congenital amegakaryocytic thrombocytopenia, due to receive a stem cell transplant.

This clonotype was seen repeatedly, ten times or more. The chain links TRBV10-3 to TRBJ1-1, with D possibly being TRBD1 (5 bases). The CDR3 contains 15 residues. V was pared by 4 bases and J by 7 bases, with 19 bases between. Germline assignment: CDR1 ENHRY and CDR2 SYGVKD. Written as DNA, the CDR3 is TGTGCCATCAGTGGTGCAGGGAGCGCCGCCAGTGAAGCTTTCTTT. Translated, it gives CAISGAGSAASEAFF.

There are a few counts of this clonotype. The chain joins TRBV20-1 to TRBJ1-1; D ambiguous. This CDR3 spans 13 amino acids. Per the germline V gene, CDR1 is DFQATT and CDR2 is SNEGSKA (reference sequence). With 1 base removed from V and 4 bases from J, the gap between germline ends came to 10 bases. The CDR3 sequence is CSARVPLSTEAFF. The CDR3 DNA reads as TGCAGTGCTAGAGTACCGCTGAGCACTGAAGCTTTCTTT.

This clonotype occurred a few times. The rearrangement joins TRBV29-1 to TRBJ1-5; maybe TRBD1 (5 bases). Germline loops: CDR1 SQVTM, CDR2 ANQGSEA. CDR3 length equals 13 residues. The germline V and J ends were trimmed by 7 bases and 3 bases, with 13 bases remaining between them. The CDR3 DNA follows: TGCAGCGCCGCCGACAGTATCAATCAGCCCCAGCATTTT. It codes for CSAADSINQPQHF. Filled out from reference TRBV29-1 and TRBJ1-5, the complete variable domain reads SAVISQKPSRDICQRGTSLTIQCQVDSQVTMMFWYRQQPGQSLTLIATANQGSEATYESGFVIDKFPISRPNLTFSTLTVSNMSPEDSSIYLCSAADSINQPQHFGDGTRLSIL.

Only a few counts were recorded for this clonotype. The chain employs TRBV28 and TRBJ2-5; 7 positions match TRBD1. The CDR3 covers 16 residues. V lost 4 bases to trimming and J lost 1 base; unmatched junction nucleotides: 9. Germline loops: CDR1 MDHEN, CDR2 SYDVKM. In DNA form, the CDR3 reads TGTGCCAGCAGTTCTTTCCGACAGGGAGCCCAAGAGACCCAGTACTTC. Its translation is CASSSFRQGAQETQYF.

J is TRBJ2-3 and V is TRBV20-1; 11 positions agree with TRBD2. This CDR3 region has 15 residues. Trimming removed 6 bases from V and 6 bases from J; junction bases left unmatched: 11. Per germline, CDR1 DFQATT and CDR2 SNEGSKA (reference sequence). The CDR3 loop reads CSAPPLTSGTDTQYF. CDR3 nucleotides: TGCAGTGCCCCACCTCTGACTAGCGGGACGGATACGCAGTATTTT.

The chain carries TRBV27 and TRBJ2-3, with 11 positions matching TRBD2. The CDR3 is 17 residues long. Germline assignment: CDR1 MNHEY and CDR2 SMNVEV (reference sequence). The junction had 11 bases not matched to a gene; V was cut back by 8 bases and J by 1 base. For the CDR3, the DNA is TGTGCCAGCGATAGCGGGAGGGGTGTACCCGGCACAGATACGCAGTATTTT. Translating it yields CASDSGRGVPGTDTQYF.

This clonotype has just a few counts. This chain joins TRBV12-3 or TRBV12-4 and TRBJ1-2, with unresolved D. This CDR3 region has 11 residues. The ends were cut back, 6 bases at V and 6 bases at J, with 8 bases in the middle. Written as DNA, the CDR3 is TGTGCCAGCAGCAATTCCGATGGCTACACCTTC. Its translation is CASSNSDGYTF.

This clonotype was seen only a few times. The chain combines TRBV3-1 with TRBJ2-7, with D perhaps matching TRBD2 (5 bases). The CDR3 has 14 residues. The ends were cut back, 2 bases at V and 0 bases at J, with 8 bases in the middle. The germline CDR1 and CDR2 sequences are LGHDT and YNNKEL (reference sequence). CDR3 protein: CASSQRGSSYEQYF. The CDR3 region has the DNA TGTGCCAGCAGCCAACGAGGGAGCTCCTACGAGCAGTACTTC.

Ten or more counts support this clonotype. The chain employs TRBV10-3 and TRBJ1-1; TRBD1 agrees at 7 bases. The CDR3 consists of 16 residues. Germline trimming cut 6 bases from V and 1 base from J; bases unmatched to any gene: 11. The germline V gene has CDR1 ENHRY and CDR2 SYGVKD. CDR3 region: CAISSMWDRENTEAFF. The DNA for the CDR3 is TGTGCCATCAGCTCCATGTGGGACAGAGAGAACACTGAAGCTTTCTTT.

This sequence joins TRBV19 and TRBJ2-1; 9 bases fit TRBD1. Germline V gene lookup returns CDR1 LNHDA and CDR2 SQIVND (reference sequence). CDR3 length equals 13 residues. Trimming at V came to 6 bases and at J to 7 bases, leaving 4 bases not matched to a gene. Written as DNA, the CDR3 is TGTGCCAGTAGCCCACAGGGGGCGAATGAGCAGTTCTTC. It encodes CASSPQGANEQFF.

This clonotype was seen at least ten times. This sequence joins TRBV27 and TRBJ1-1, with TRBD1 identical over 7 bases. The V segment lost 8 bases and the J segment 0 bases; nucleotides outside the gene matches: 3. Germline CDR1 MNHEY, CDR2 SMNVEV (reference sequence). This CDR3 region has 13 residues. CDR3 sequence: CASSTGMNTEAFF. CDR3 DNA: TGTGCCAGCTCGACAGGGATGAACACTGAAGCTTTCTTT.

At least ten counts were recorded for this clonotype. The CDR3: CSVLAHNEQFF. CDR3 nucleotide sequence: TGCAGCGTTCTAGCACACAATGAGCAGTTCTTC. The gene calls are TRBV29-1 and TRBJ2-1, with a possible D match to TRBD2 (5 bases). Trimming took off 5 bases at V and 5 bases at J, with 7 bases between the two ends. The CDR3 is 11 amino acids. Germline V gene sequence: CDR1 SQVTM, CDR2 ANQGSEA.

The chain recombines TRBV12-3 or TRBV12-4 with TRBJ1-6; D is undetermined. CDR3 length: 15 residues. Trimming pared 4 bases from V and 2 bases from J, leaving 9 bases between. The DNA for the CDR3 is TGTGCCAGCAGTTCTTGGACGGCCTATAATTCACCCCTCCACTTT. Protein sequence: CASSSWTAYNSPLHF.

V is TRBV28 and J is TRBJ2-7; D gene ambiguous. V shed 6 bases and J shed 3 bases, with 6 bases lying between them. Germline V CDR1 and CDR2: MDHEN, SYDVKM. The CDR3 has 11 residues. CDR3 in amino acids: CASSKSYEQYF. The CDR3 coding sequence is TGTGCCAGCAGCAAGAGCTACGAGCAGTACTTC.

CDR3 nucleotides: TGTGCCAGCACCTCAGTGCGGGAGTATACCGGGGAGCTGTTTTTT. It translates to CASTSVREYTGELFF. J is TRBJ2-2 and V is TRBV11-2; the match to TRBD2 covers 7 bases. The CDR3 spans 15 residues. The germline V gene has CDR1 SGHAT and CDR2 FQNNGV. The ends lost 7 bases at V and 5 bases at J; junction bases unmatched: 10.

The chain carries TRBV11-2 and TRBJ2-5; D is tentatively TRBD1 or TRBD2 (5 bases each). This CDR3 is built from 21 residues. Germline assignment: CDR1 SGHAT and CDR2 FQNNGV. Deletions cut 0 bases from V and 4 bases from J, with 30 bases between. Here the CDR3 DNA reads TGTGCCAGCAGCTTAGATGTGTGGGACCAACGACAGAATTGGCCCCCAGAGACCCAGTACTTC. Residues: CASSLDVWDQRQNWPPETQYF.

This clonotype was observed at least ten times. V usage is TRBV10-3 and J usage is TRBJ1-1; 11 nucleotides match TRBD1. Looked up from germline, CDR1 is ENHRY and CDR2 is SYGVKD. This CDR3 has 15 amino acids. J gave up 3 bases and V 7 bases, and 7 bases lay outside the gene matches. As DNA, the CDR3 is TGTGCCATCACGAGGGGGGGACAGGGGGACACTGAAGCTTTCTTT. It yields the protein CAITRGGQGDTEAFF.

This clonotype was recorded a few times. Here the CDR3 reads CASSTPGLAGSSYNEQFF. The CDR3, as DNA: TGTGCCAGCAGCACCCCGGGACTAGCGGGGAGCTCCTACAATGAGCAGTTCTTC. J is TRBJ2-1 and V is TRBV11-2, with 13 bases identical to TRBD2. Trimming cost V 5 bases and J 0 bases; bases outside gene matches: 7. The CDR3 is 18 amino acids. Per the germline V gene, CDR1 is SGHAT and CDR2 is FQNNGV.

This clonotype was detected a few times. The chain has TRBV3-1 and TRBJ2-1; 8 bases fit TRBD2. The germline gives CDR1 LGHDT, CDR2 YNNKEL (reference sequence). V was pared by 3 bases and J by 6 bases, with 7 bases of the junction left unmatched. The CDR3 has 15 amino acids. CDR3 residues: CASSHDGLASNEQFF. In DNA, the CDR3 is TGTGCCAGCAGCCACGACGGACTAGCATCCAATGAGCAGTTCTTC.

This clonotype was counted at least ten times. This chain links TRBV20-1 with TRBJ1-3, with D perhaps TRBD1 (6 bases). The V and J ends lost 3 bases and 6 bases respectively, with 15 bases between them. The length of the CDR3 is 14 residues. Germline CDR1 DFQATT, CDR2 SNEGSKA (reference sequence). DNA of the CDR3: TGCAGTGCTAGCCCGGTCCAGGGGATAAACACCATATATTTT. Residues: CSASPVQGINTIYF.

This clonotype was seen repeatedly, ten times or more. This chain joins TRBV12-3 or TRBV12-4 and TRBJ2-4; D not resolved. The CDR3 consists of 17 residues. Trimming pared 7 bases from V and 5 bases from J, leaving 24 bases between. CDR3 nucleotide sequence: TGTGCCAGCAAGTCAGGTGGCAATCAATTCGTAGAAAACATTCAGTACTTC. Protein sequence: CASKSGGNQFVENIQYF.

This clonotype appeared a few times. The J gene is TRBJ1-2, the V gene TRBV5-1, with D maybe TRBD1 (6 bases). CDR1 is SGHRS and CDR2 is YFSETQ in the germline V gene. The CDR3 has 14 residues. V was shortened by 4 bases and J by 2 bases, with 12 bases between the two germline ends. For the CDR3, the DNA is TGCGCCAGCAGCCAGATAACAGGGAACTATGGCTACACCTTC. It specifies CASSQITGNYGYTF.

V is TRBV6-6 and J is TRBJ1-4; D not resolved. Germline CDR1 is MNHNY and CDR2 is SVGAGI (reference sequence). V dropped 6 bases and J dropped 8 bases, with 13 bases sitting between them. The CDR3 covers 13 residues. CDR3 DNA sequence: TGTGCCAGCAGCCCCTTAGCGTCCGAAAAACTGTTTTTT. It translates to CASSPLASEKLFF.

The CDR3 DNA reads as TGTGCCAGCAGCCCTCGGGGTAGCGGGAGATCTGAGCAGTTCTTC. Translating gives CASSPRGSGRSEQFF. This sequence joins TRBV7-8 and TRBJ2-1, with 9 nucleotides matching TRBD2. V was clipped by 5 bases and J by 9 bases; unmatched bases: 11. This CDR3 region has 15 residues. Per the germline V gene, CDR1 is SGHVS and CDR2 is FQNEAQ. Filled out from reference TRBV7-8 and TRBJ2-1, the complete variable domain reads GAGVSQSPRYKVAKRGQDVALRCDPISGHVSLFWYQQALGQGPEFLTYFQNEAQLDKSGLPSDRFFAERPEGSVSTLKIQRTQQEDSAVYLCASSPRGSGRSEQFFGPGTRLTVL.

This clonotype came up many times. The J gene is TRBJ1-4, the V gene TRBV12-3 or TRBV12-4; D unresolved. This CDR3 contains 11 residues. V gave up 8 bases and J gave up 7 bases, with 8 bases separating them. The CDR3 loop is CASLVSEKLFF. The CDR3 DNA reads TGTGCCAGCCTGGTTTCTGAAAAACTGTTTTTT.

At least ten counts were recorded for this clonotype. The chain employs TRBV5-1 and TRBJ2-2; D assignment may be TRBD1 or TRBD2 (5 bases each). This CDR3 is built from 15 residues. With 4 bases removed from V and 2 bases from J, the gap between germline ends came to 12 bases. Per germline, CDR1 SGHRS and CDR2 YFSETQ. In DNA form, the CDR3 reads TGCGCCAGCAGCCGGGACCGACGTAACACCGGGGAGCTGTTTTTT. This codes for CASSRDRRNTGELFF. Filled out from reference TRBV5-1 and TRBJ2-2, the complete variable domain reads KAGVTQTPRYLIKTRGQQVTLSCSPISGHRSVSWYQQTPGQGLQFLFEYFSETQRNKGNFPGRFSGRQFSNSRSEMNVSTLELGDSALYLCASSRDRRNTGELFFGEGSRLTVL.

This clonotype was seen more than once but under ten times. The rearrangement joins TRBV28 to TRBJ1-1; 7 nucleotides align to TRBD1. CDR3 size: 16 residues. V lost 3 bases, J lost 5 bases, and 12 bases stayed unmatched. Per the germline V gene, CDR1 is MDHEN and CDR2 is SYDVKM. In nucleotides, the CDR3 is TGTGCCAGCAGTTTCTACAGAGGGGGCGCGGGTACTGAAGCTTTCTTT. Encoded protein: CASSFYRGGAGTEAFF. Together with reference TRBV28 and TRBJ1-1, the CDR3 gives the full variable domain: DVKVTQSSRYLVKRTGEKVFLECVQDMDHENMFWYRQDPGLGLRLIYFSYDVKMKEKGDIPEGYSVSREKKERFSLILESASTNQTSMYLCASSFYRGGAGTEAFFGQGTRLTVV.

The table lists this clonotype with a few counts. The rearrangement links TRBV30 to TRBJ2-7, with 7 bases that match TRBD1. This CDR3 has 14 amino acids. Germline CDR1 GTSNPN, CDR2 SVGIG (reference sequence). The ends lost 4 bases at V and 1 base at J; junction bases unmatched: 7. Here the CDR3 DNA reads TGTGCCTGGATGGCGACAGGGCTATCCTACGAGCAGTACTTC. Protein sequence: CAWMATGLSYEQYF.

This clonotype was counted many times. This sequence joins TRBV4-1 and TRBJ2-7; perhaps TRBD2 as D (5 bases). V lost 1 base and J 6 bases, leaving 16 bases between the germline ends. Germline CDR1 reads MGHRA; CDR2 reads YSYEKL. This CDR3 has 15 amino acids. CDR3 in amino acids: CASSQGRLSMIEQYF. The CDR3 DNA is TGCGCCAGCAGCCAAGGCCGACTAAGTATGATCGAGCAGTACTTC.

Many counts were recorded for this clonotype. The chain has TRBV20-1 and TRBJ1-2; TRBD1 agrees at 9 bases. V gave up 6 bases and J gave up 8 bases; unmatched junction bases: 10. The germline CDR1 and CDR2 sequences are DFQATT and SNEGSKA (reference sequence). CDR3 size: 13 residues. The CDR3 loop is CSAPRTGEGGYTF. CDR3 bases: TGCAGTGCCCCGAGGACAGGGGAGGGAGGCTACACCTTC.

Comments on this clonotype: An end of the junction does not agree with germline; a read error may underlie this. This chain joins TRBV20-1 and TRBJ2-4; possibly TRBD2 for D (5 bases). The V gene's germline CDR1 is DFQATT and CDR2 SNEGSKA (reference sequence). The CDR3 is 17 residues long. The CDR3 is CCARDLVSGGAKNIQYF. Here the CDR3 DNA reads TGCTGTGCTAGAGATTTGGTCAGCGGAGGAGCCAAAAACATTCAGTACTTC.

The chain combines TRBV5-1 with TRBJ1-3; no clear D gene. Germline V gene lookup returns CDR1 SGHRS and CDR2 YFSETQ. The V gene lost 0 bases and the J gene lost 0 bases, with 13 bases spanning the gap. This CDR3 comprises 17 residues. The CDR3 nucleotides read TGCGCCAGCAGCTTGGGGGCAGGCCGAACCTCTGGAAACACCATATATTTT. Its protein product is CASSLGAGRTSGNTIYF. Complete variable domain (other parts from reference TRBV5-1 and TRBJ1-3): KAGVTQTPRYLIKTRGQQVTLSCSPISGHRSVSWYQQTPGQGLQFLFEYFSETQRNKGNFPGRFSGRQFSNSRSEMNVSTLELGDSALYLCASSLGAGRTSGNTIYFGEGSWLTVV.